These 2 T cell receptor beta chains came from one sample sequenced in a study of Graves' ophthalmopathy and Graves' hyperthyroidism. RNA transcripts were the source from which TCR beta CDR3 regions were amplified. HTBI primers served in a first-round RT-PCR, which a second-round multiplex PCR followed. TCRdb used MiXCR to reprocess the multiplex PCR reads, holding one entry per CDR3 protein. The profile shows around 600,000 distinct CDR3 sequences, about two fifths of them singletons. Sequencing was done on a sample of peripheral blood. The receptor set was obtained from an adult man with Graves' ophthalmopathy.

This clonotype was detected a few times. As DNA, the CDR3 is TGTGCTAGTGGTCCACGGACTAGCGGGATGGCCGGGGAGCTGTTTTTT. Translated, it gives CASGPRTSGMAGELFF. V is TRBV12-3 or TRBV12-4 and J is TRBJ2-2; 12 positions match TRBD2. The CDR3 contains 16 residues.

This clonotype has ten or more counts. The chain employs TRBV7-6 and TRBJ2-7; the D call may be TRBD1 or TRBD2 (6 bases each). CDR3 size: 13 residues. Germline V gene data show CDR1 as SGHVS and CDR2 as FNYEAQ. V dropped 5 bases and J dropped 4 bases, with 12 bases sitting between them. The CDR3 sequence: CASSREGGYEQYF. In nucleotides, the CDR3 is TGTGCCAGCAGCCGTGAAGGGGGGTACGAGCAGTACTTC.